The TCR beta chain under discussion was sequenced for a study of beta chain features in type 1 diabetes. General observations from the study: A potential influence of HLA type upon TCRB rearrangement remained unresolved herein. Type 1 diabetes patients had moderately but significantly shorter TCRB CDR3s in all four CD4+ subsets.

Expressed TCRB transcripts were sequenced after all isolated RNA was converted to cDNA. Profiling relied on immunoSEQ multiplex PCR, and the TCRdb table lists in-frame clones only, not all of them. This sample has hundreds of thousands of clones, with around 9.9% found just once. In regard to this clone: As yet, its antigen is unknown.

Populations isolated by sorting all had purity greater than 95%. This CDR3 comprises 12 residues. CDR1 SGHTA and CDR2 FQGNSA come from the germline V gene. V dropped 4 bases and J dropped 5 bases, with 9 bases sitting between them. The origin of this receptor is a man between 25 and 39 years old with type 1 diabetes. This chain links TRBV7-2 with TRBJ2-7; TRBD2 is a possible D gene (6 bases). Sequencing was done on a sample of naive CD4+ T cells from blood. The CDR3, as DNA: TGTGCCAGCAGCTCTTGGGGGGACGAGCAGTACTTC. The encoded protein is CASSSWGDEQYF. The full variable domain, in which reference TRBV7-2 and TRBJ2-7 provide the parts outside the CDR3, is GAGVSQSPSNKVTEKGKDVELRCDPISGHTALYWYRQSLGQGLEFLIYFQGNSAPDKSGLPSDRFSAERTGGSVSTLTIQRTQQEDSAVYLCASSSWGDEQYFGPGTRLTVT.